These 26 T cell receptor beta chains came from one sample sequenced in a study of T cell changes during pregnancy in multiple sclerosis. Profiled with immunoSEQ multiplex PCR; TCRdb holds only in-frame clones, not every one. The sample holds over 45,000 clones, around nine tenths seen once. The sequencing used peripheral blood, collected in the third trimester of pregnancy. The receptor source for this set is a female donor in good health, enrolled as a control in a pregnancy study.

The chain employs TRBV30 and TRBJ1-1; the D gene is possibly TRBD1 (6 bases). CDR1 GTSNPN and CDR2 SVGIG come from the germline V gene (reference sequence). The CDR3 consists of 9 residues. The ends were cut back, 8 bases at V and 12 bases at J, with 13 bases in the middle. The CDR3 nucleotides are TGTGCCGGGGCTGACAGGTCTTTCTTT. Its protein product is CAGADRSFF.

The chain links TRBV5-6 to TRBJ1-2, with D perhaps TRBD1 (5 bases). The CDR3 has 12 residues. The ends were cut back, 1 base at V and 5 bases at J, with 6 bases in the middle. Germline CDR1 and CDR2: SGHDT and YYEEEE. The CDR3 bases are TGTGCCAGCAGCTTGCGGGGGTATGGCTACACCTTC. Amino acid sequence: CASSLRGYGYTF. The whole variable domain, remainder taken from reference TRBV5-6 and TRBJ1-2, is DAGVTQSPTHLIKTRGQQVTLRCSPKSGHDTVSWYQQALGQGPQFIFQYYEEEERQRGNFPDRFSGHQFPNYSSELNVNALLLGDSALYLCASSLRGYGYTFGSGTRLTVV.

CDR3 sequence (DNA): TGTGCCATCAGTGGTCCGGGACAGGGGACCACTGAAGCTTTCTTT. This sequence encodes CAISGPGQGTTEAFF. The chain employs TRBV10-3 and TRBJ1-1, with TRBD1 matching 10 bases. The CDR3 totals 15 residues. Looked up from germline, CDR1 is ENHRY and CDR2 is SYGVKD. Trimming cost V 4 bases and J 4 bases; bases outside gene matches: 6.

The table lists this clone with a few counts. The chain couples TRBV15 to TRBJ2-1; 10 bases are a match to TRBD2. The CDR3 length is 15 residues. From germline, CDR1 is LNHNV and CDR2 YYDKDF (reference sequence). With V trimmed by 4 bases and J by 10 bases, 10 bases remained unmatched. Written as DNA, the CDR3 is TGTGCCACCAGCATGGTAGCGGGGGGCTCGGCCGAGCAGTTCTTC. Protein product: CATSMVAGGSAEQFF.

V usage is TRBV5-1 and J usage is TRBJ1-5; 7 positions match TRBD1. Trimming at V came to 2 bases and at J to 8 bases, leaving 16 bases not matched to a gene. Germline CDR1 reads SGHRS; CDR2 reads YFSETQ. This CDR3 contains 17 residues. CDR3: CASSLSPTGPNEEPQHF. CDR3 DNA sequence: TGCGCCAGCAGCTTAAGCCCGACAGGGCCGAACGAGGAGCCCCAGCATTTT.

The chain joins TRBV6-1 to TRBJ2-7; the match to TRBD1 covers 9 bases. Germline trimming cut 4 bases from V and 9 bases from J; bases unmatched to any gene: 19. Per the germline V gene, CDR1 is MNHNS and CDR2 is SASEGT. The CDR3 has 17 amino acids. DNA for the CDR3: TGTGCCAGCAGTGGGAGTGGACAGGGGTTAGGCGCTACTGGGCAGTACTTC. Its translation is CASSGSGQGLGATGQYF.

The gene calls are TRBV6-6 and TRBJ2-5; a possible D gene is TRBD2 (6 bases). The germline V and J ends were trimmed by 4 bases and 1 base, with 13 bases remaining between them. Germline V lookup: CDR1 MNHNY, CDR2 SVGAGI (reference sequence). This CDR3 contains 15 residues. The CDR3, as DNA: TGTGCCAGCAGTTCCCTCCGGGGGAGCCAAGAGACCCAGTACTTC. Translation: CASSSLRGSQETQYF.

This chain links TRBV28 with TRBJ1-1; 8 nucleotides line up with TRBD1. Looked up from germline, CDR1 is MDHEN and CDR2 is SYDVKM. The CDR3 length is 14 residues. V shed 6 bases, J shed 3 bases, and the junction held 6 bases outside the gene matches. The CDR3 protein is CASRRTGGYTEAFF. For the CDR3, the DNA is TGTGCCAGCAGGCGAACAGGGGGGTACACTGAAGCTTTCTTT.

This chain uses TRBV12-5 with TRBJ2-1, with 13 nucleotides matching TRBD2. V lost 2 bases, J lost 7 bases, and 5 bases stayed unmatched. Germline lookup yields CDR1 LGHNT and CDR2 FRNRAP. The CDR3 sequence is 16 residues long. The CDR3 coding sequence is TGTGCTAGTGGTTTGACTAGCGGGAGGGTAGGAAATGAGCAGTTCTTC. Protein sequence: CASGLTSGRVGNEQFF.

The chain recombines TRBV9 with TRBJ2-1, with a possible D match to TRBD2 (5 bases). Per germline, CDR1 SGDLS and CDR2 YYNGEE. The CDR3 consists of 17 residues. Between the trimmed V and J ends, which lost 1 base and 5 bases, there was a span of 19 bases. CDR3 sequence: CASSVYRMGVLNNEQFF. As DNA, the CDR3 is TGTGCCAGCAGCGTATACCGGATGGGAGTCCTAAACAATGAGCAGTTCTTC.

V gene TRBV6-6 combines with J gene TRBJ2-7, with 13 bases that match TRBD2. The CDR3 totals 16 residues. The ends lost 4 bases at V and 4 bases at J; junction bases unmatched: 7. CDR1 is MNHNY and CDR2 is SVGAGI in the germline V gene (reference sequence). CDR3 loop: CASSFTGLAGQYEQYF. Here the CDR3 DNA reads TGTGCCAGCAGTTTTACGGGACTAGCGGGACAGTACGAGCAGTACTTC.

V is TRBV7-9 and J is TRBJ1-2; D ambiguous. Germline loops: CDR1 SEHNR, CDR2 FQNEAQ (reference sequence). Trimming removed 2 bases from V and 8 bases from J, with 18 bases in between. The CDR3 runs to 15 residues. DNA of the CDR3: TGTGCCAGCAGCTTAAACGGGTTTGAGTTGCGGGGCTACACCTTC. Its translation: CASSLNGFELRGYTF.

CDR3 sequence reads: CASSIGDRGGLGYTF. For the CDR3, the DNA is TGTGCCAGTAGTATAGGGGACAGGGGCGGCCTTGGCTACACCTTC. The chain links TRBV19 to TRBJ1-2, with 10 bases aligning to TRBD1. Trimming at V came to 1 base and at J to 7 bases, leaving 6 bases not matched to a gene. The germline gives CDR1 LNHDA, CDR2 SQIVND (reference sequence). CDR3 length: 15 residues.

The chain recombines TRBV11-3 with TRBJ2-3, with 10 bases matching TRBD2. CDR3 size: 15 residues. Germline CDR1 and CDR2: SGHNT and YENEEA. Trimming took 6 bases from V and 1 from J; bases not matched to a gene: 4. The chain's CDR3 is CASRQSGGGTDTQYF. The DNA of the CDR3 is TGTGCCAGCAGACAAAGCGGGGGGGGCACAGATACGCAGTATTTT.

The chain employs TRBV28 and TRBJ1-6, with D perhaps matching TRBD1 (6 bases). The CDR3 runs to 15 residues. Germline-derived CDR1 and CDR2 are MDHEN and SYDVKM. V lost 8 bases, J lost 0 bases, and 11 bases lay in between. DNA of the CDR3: TGTGCCAGCTATCAGGGGAGCTCCTATAATTCACCCCTCCACTTT. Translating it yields CASYQGSSYNSPLHF.

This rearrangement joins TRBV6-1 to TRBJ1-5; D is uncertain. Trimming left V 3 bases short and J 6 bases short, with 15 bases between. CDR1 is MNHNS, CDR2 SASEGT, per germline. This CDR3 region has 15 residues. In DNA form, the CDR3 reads TGTGCCAGCAGTGAGAGTGGGAGGTCGGGTCAGCCCCAGCATTTT. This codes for CASSESGRSGQPQHF.

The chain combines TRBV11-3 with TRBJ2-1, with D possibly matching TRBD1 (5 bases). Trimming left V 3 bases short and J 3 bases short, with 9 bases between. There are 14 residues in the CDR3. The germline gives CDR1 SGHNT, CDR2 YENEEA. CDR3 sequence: CASSFRALYNEQFF. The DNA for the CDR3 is TGTGCCAGCAGCTTCAGGGCGCTCTACAATGAGCAGTTCTTC.

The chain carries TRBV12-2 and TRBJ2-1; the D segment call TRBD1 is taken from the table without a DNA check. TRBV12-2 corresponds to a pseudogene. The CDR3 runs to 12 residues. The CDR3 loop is CASRHGQVEQFF. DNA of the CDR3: TGTGCAAGTCGCCATGGCCAAGTTGAGCAGTTCTTC.

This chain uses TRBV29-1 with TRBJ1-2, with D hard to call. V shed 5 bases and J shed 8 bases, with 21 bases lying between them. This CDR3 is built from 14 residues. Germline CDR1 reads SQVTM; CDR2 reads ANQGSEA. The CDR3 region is CSVLGIPRAIGYTF. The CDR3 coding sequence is TGCAGCGTTCTCGGGATCCCGCGGGCAATCGGCTACACCTTC.

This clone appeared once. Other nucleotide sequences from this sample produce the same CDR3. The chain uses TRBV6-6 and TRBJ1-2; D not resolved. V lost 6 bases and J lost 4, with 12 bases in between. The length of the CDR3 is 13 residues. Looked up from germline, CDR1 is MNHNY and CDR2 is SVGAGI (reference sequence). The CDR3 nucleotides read TGTGCCAGCAGCCCCCCGGGTTTCTATGGCTACACCTTC. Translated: CASSPPGFYGYTF.

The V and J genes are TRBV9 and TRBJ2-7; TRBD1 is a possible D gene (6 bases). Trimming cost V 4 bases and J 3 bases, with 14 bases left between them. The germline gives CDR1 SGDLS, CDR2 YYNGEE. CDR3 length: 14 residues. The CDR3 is CASSLSGTHYEQYF. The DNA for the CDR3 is TGTGCCAGCAGCCTCTCCGGGACACACTACGAGCAGTACTTC. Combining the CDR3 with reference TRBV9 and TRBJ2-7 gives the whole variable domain DSGVTQTPKHLITATGQRVTLRCSPRSGDLSVYWYQQSLDQGLQFLIQYYNGEERAKGNILERFSAQQFPDLHSELNLSSLELGDSALYFCASSLSGTHYEQYFGPGTRLTVT.

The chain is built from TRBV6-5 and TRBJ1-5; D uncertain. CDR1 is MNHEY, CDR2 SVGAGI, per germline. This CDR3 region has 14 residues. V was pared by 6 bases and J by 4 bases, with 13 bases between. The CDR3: CASSPGLMNQPQHF. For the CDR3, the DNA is TGTGCCAGCAGCCCCGGACTGATGAATCAGCCCCAGCATTTT.

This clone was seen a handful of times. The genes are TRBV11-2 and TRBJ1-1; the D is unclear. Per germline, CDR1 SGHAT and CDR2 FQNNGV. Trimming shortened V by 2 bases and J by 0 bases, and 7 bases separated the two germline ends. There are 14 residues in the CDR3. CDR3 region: CASSLSAMNTEAFF. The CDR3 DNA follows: TGTGCCAGCAGCTTAAGCGCGATGAACACTGAAGCTTTCTTT.

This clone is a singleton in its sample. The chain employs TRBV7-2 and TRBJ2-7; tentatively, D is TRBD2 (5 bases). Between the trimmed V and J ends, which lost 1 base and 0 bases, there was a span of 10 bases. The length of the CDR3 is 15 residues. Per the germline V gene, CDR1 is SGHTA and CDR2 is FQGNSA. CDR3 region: CASSLVSGGSYEQYF. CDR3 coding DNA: TGTGCCAGCAGCTTAGTCTCTGGAGGCTCCTACGAGCAGTACTTC.

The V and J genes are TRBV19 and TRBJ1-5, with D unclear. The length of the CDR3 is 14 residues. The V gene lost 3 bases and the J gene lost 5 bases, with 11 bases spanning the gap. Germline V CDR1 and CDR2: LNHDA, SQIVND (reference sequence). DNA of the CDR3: TGTGCCAGTAGTATTAGGACTGAAGATCAGCCCCAGCATTTT. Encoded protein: CASSIRTEDQPQHF.

The CDR3 DNA reads TGTGCCAGTACTGTTATTGGACAAAACTATGGCTACACCTTC. It is translated as CASTVIGQNYGYTF. V gene TRBV19 combines with J gene TRBJ1-2; perhaps TRBD1 as D (5 bases). Germline assignment: CDR1 LNHDA and CDR2 SQIVND (reference sequence). With 7 bases removed from V and 2 bases from J, the gap between germline ends came to 14 bases. The CDR3 covers 14 residues.